Described below is a single T cell receptor (beta chain) sequence and its context. The junction departs from germline at one end; a sequencing error may be responsible. cDNA specific to TCR beta was made from 450 to 650 ng of total RNA, with a constant-region primer employed for priming. TCR beta libraries came from three nested multiplex PCR rounds using slightly modified ARM-PCR. With TRBV1-TRBV30 forward primers and a C-beta reverse primer, the first two PCR rounds were run for around 11 cycles each. TCRdb re-called the multiplex PCR reads through MiXCR, storing one row per CDR3 protein. This table has fewer than 400,000 distinct CDR3 sequences, 50% to 60% appearing once. This sample is drawn from a study of tumor-infiltrating lymphocytes in primary liver carcinoma. Per the germline V gene, CDR1 is SGHAT and CDR2 is FQNNGV. The CDR3 runs to 15 residues. Unsorted whole blood supplied the RNA, and germline DNA was extracted too. It was before surgery that approximately 4 milliliters of peripheral blood were collected.

Sequenced sample: peripheral blood. This chain joins TRBV11-2 and TRBJ2-1; weak D call: TRBD1 (5 bases). This clonotype originated in a woman aged 25-40 years with primary liver carcinoma and hepatitis B virus infection. The CDR3: CARSPDMSSHNEQFF. CDR3 DNA sequence: TGTGCAAGGAGCCCGGACATGAGCTCCCACAATGAGCAGTTCTTC.